This passage covers 11 T cell receptor beta chains from one sample sequenced in a study of T-cell reconstitution after alpha-beta-depleted transplantation in children. It was with unique molecular identifiers that the TCRbeta library was prepared. TCRdb redid the calling of the PCR reads with MiXCR, one entry per CDR3 protein. The repertoire holds about 980,000 distinct CDR3 sequences, with under 30% as singletons. Sequencing used PBMCs, mostly from graft donor cells, obtained 360 days after TCRalphabeta/CD19-depleted stem cell transplant. These receptors were taken from a boy under three years old who had a stem cell transplant for SCID, so the T cells may come from the graft donor.

The chain combines TRBV21-1 with TRBJ1-5. TRBV21-1 is described as a pseudogene. The CDR3 extends over 13 amino acids. CDR3 bases: TGTGCCAGCAGCATAGTAAAGGGTCAGCCCCAGCATTTT. It translates to CASSIVKGQPQHF.

A few counts support this clonotype. The CDR3 coding sequence is TGTGCCAGCAGTGATTGGAGAGGGGAAGGAGCTTTCTTT. This encodes CASSDWRGEGAFF. The rearrangement links TRBV25-1 to TRBJ1-1; weak D call: TRBD1 (5 bases). Between the trimmed V and J ends, which lost 3 bases and 10 bases, there was a span of 15 bases. CDR3 length: 13 amino acids. Germline CDR1 and CDR2: MGHDK and SYGVNS.

The chain links TRBV18 to TRBJ1-1; the D gene is possibly TRBD1 (5 bases). Germline values: CDR1 KGHSH, CDR2 LQKENI. The CDR3 consists of 15 residues. The V and J ends lost 8 bases and 4 bases respectively, with 20 bases between them. The CDR3 reads CASRGSGPMGTEAFF. The CDR3, as DNA: TGTGCCAGCCGAGGCTCAGGGCCTATGGGCACTGAAGCTTTCTTT.

J is TRBJ1-1 and V is TRBV11-2, with D tentatively TRBD1 (5 bases). Trimming cost V 2 bases and J 3 bases, with 25 bases left between them. CDR1 is SGHAT, CDR2 FQNNGV, per germline. This CDR3 is 19 amino acids long. The CDR3 coding sequence is TGTGCCAGCAGCTTAAGGCCGGGGACTCCAAGGAGAAAGGACACTGAAGCTTTCTTT. Its translation is CASSLRPGTPRRKDTEAFF.

The CDR3 region is CSVEISQETQYF. CDR3 nucleotides: TGCAGCGTTGAAATAAGTCAAGAGACCCAGTACTTC. The V call is TRBV29-1, the J call TRBJ2-5; no clear D gene. Trimming shortened V by 2 bases and J by 2 bases, and 6 bases separated the two germline ends. Germline lookup yields CDR1 SQVTM and CDR2 ANQGSEA. This CDR3 is built from 12 residues. Filled out from reference TRBV29-1 and TRBJ2-5, the complete variable domain reads SAVISQKPSRDICQRGTSLTIQCQVDSQVTMMFWYRQQPGQSLTLIATANQGSEATYESGFVIDKFPISRPNLTFSTLTVSNMSPEDSSIYLCSVEISQETQYFGPGTRLLVL.

J is TRBJ2-3 and V is TRBV15; no firm D call. The germline V gene encodes CDR1 LNHNV and CDR2 YYDKDF (reference sequence). The length of the CDR3 is 12 residues. Trimming shortened V by 6 bases and J by 3 bases, and 7 bases separated the two germline ends. CDR3 coding DNA: TGTGCCACCAGTCCAGCGACAGATACGCAGTATTTT. This translates into CATSPATDTQYF.

To note about this clonotype: One end of the junction varies from germline; a read error may be responsible. V is TRBV12-3 or TRBV12-4 and J is TRBJ1-2; TRBD1 matches at 10 bases. The CDR3 extends over 13 amino acids. The CDR3 DNA sequence: TGTGCCAGCAGTTTAGTTTCAGGGGACAGGGGAGTATTC. This translates into CASSLVSGDRGVF.

The V gene is TRBV10-3, the J gene TRBJ2-5; D is perhaps TRBD2 (6 bases). The CDR3 contains 14 residues. V was cut by 10 bases and J by 5 bases, with 20 bases left in between. The germline gives CDR1 ENHRY, CDR2 SYGVKD. Here the CDR3 reads CARLGGTSRETQYF. The CDR3 nucleotides are TGTGCCAGGTTGGGGGGAACCTCTCGGGAGACCCAGTACTTC.

The chain combines TRBV29-1 with TRBJ2-3; TRBD2 agrees at 8 bases. Germline values: CDR1 SQVTM, CDR2 ANQGSEA. This CDR3 has 18 amino acids. J lost 2 bases, V lost 4 bases, and 17 bases had no gene match. In nucleotides, the CDR3 is TGCAGCGTTGGAAGGTTAGCGGGGACCAACTTCTTCACAGATACGCAGTATTTT. It specifies CSVGRLAGTNFFTDTQYF.

The V gene is TRBV2, the J gene TRBJ1-6; TRBD1 aligns across 7 bases. V dropped 4 bases and J dropped 6; count of bases not matched to a gene: 9. In germline, CDR1 is SNHLY, CDR2 FYNNEI. The length of the CDR3 is 16 residues. CDR3 residues: CASSAPETGRNSPLHF. CDR3 nucleotides: TGTGCCAGCAGTGCTCCTGAGACAGGGCGTAATTCACCCCTCCACTTT.

This chain uses TRBV20-1 with TRBJ2-2; 8 nucleotides match TRBD2. The CDR3 length is 16 residues. The V gene's germline CDR1 is DFQATT and CDR2 SNEGSKA (reference sequence). V gave up 0 bases and J gave up 7 bases; unmatched junction bases: 10. Here the CDR3 reads CSARDPRLARGGELFF. Here the CDR3 DNA reads TGCAGTGCTAGAGATCCTAGACTAGCGAGGGGCGGGGAGCTGTTTTTT.